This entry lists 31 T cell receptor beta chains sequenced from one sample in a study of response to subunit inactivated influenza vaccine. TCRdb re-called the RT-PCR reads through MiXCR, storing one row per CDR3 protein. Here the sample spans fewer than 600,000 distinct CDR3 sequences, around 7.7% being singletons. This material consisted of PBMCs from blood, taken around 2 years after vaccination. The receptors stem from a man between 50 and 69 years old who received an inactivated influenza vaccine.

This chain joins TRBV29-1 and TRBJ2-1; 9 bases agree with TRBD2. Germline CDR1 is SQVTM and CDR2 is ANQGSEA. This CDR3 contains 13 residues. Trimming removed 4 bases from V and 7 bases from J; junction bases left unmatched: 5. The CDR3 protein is CSVGGRAWNEQFF. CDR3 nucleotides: TGCAGCGTTGGCGGGAGGGCCTGGAATGAGCAGTTCTTC.

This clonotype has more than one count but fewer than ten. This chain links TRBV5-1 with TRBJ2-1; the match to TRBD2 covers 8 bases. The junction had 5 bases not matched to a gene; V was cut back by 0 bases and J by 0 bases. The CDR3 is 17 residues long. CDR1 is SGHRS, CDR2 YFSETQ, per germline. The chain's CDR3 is CASSLEEAGGSYNEQFF. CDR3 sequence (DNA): TGCGCCAGCAGCTTGGAAGAGGCGGGGGGCTCCTACAATGAGCAGTTCTTC.

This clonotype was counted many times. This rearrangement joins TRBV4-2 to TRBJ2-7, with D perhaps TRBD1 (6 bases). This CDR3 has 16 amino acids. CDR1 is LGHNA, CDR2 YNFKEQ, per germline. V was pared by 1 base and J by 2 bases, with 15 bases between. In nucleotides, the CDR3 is TGTGCCAGCAGCCAAGCCAGCCGGACAGTTGCCTACGAGCAGTACTTC. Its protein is CASSQASRTVAYEQYF.

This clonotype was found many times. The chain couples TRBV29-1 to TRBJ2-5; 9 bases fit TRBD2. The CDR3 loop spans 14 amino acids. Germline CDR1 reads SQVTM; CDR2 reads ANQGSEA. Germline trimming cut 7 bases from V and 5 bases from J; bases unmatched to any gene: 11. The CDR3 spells CSGRASGITETQYF. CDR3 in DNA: TGCAGCGGGAGAGCTAGCGGGATAACGGAGACCCAGTACTTC.

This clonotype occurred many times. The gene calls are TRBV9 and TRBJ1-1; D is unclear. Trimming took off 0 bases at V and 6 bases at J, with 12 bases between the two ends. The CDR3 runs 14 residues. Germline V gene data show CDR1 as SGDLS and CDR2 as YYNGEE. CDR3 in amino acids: CASSVGRRASEAFF. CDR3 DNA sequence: TGTGCCAGCAGCGTAGGCAGGCGGGCCTCTGAAGCTTTCTTT.

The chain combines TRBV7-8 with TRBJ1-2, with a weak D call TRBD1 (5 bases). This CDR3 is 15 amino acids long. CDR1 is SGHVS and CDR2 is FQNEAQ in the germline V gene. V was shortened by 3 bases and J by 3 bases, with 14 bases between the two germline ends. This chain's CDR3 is CASSFRVQGDYGYTF. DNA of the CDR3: TGTGCCAGCAGCTTCCGTGTCCAGGGTGACTATGGCTACACCTTC.

Written as DNA, the CDR3 is TGTGCCAGCTCACCGTGGTCGGGGAACACCGGGGAGCTGTTTTTT. This translates into CASSPWSGNTGELFF. V is TRBV18 and J is TRBJ2-2; D gene ambiguous. CDR1 is KGHSH and CDR2 is LQKENI in the germline V gene. Trimming removed 3 bases from V and 1 base from J, with 9 bases in between. The CDR3 totals 15 residues.

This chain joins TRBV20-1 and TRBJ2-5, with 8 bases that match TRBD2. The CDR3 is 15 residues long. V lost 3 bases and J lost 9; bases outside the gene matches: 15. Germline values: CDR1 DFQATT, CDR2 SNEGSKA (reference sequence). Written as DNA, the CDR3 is TGCAGTGCTAGGGGTATAGCGGGGCTCGTTGAGCCCCAGTACTTC. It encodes CSARGIAGLVEPQYF.

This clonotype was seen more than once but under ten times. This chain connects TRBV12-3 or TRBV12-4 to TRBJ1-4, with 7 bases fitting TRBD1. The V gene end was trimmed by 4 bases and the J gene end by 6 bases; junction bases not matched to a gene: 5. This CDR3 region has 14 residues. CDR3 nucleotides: TGTGCCAGCAGTTGGGACAGCTGGGATGAAAAACTGTTTTTT. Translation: CASSWDSWDEKLFF.

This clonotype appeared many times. As DNA, the CDR3 is TGTGCCAGCAGTACCGGGAGGGTTTCCTACGAGCAGTACTTC. This sequence encodes CASSTGRVSYEQYF. This chain uses TRBV12-3 or TRBV12-4 with TRBJ2-7; 8 nucleotides line up with TRBD2. V dropped 5 bases and J dropped 1; count of bases not matched to a gene: 4. The CDR3 sequence is 14 residues long.

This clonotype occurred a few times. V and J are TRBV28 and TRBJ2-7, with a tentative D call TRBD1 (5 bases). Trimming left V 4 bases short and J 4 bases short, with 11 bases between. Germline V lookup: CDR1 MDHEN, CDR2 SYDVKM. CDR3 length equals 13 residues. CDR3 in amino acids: CASSYLQVYEQYF. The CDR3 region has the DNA TGTGCCAGCAGTTATCTACAGGTATACGAGCAGTACTTC. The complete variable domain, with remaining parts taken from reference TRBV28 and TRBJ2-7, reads DVKVTQSSRYLVKRTGEKVFLECVQDMDHENMFWYRQDPGLGLRLIYFSYDVKMKEKGDIPEGYSVSREKKERFSLILESASTNQTSMYLCASSYLQVYEQYFGPGTRLTVT.

The CDR3 region is CASSQEGPRDGEKLFF. In DNA, the CDR3 is TGCGCCAGCAGCCAAGAAGGACCGCGGGATGGAGAAAAACTGTTTTTT. This chain uses TRBV4-1 with TRBJ1-4, with D unresolved. V gave up 0 bases and J gave up 8 bases, with 16 bases separating them. This CDR3 has 16 amino acids. The germline V gene has CDR1 MGHRA and CDR2 YSYEKL.

CDR3 sequence: CASSLGGRGNIQYF. CDR3 bases: TGTGCCAGCAGTTTAGGGGGCCGGGGAAACATTCAGTACTTC. This sequence joins TRBV28 and TRBJ2-4, with a tentative D call TRBD1 (6 bases). The CDR3 has 14 residues. Deletions cut 2 bases from V and 6 bases from J, with 11 bases between. The germline V gene has CDR1 MDHEN and CDR2 SYDVKM.

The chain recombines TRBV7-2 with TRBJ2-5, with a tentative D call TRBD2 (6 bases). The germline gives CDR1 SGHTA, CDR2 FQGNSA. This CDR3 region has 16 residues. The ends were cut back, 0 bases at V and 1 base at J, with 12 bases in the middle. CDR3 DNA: TGTGCCAGCAGCTTAGCCCCGTGGAGGGGCCAAGAGACCCAGTACTTC. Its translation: CASSLAPWRGQETQYF.

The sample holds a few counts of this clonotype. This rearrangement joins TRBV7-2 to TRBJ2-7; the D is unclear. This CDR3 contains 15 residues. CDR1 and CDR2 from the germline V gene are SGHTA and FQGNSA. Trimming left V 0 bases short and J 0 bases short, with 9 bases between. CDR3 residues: CASSLAWQASYEQYF. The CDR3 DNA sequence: TGTGCCAGCAGCTTAGCGTGGCAGGCCTCCTACGAGCAGTACTTC.

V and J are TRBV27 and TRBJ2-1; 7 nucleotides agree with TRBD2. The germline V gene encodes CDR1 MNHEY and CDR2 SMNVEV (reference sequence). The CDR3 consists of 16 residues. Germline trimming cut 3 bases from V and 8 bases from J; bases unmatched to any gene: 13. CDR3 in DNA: TGTGCCAGCAGTTTGGCTTTGGCGGGGAGGGCATATGAGCAGTTCTTC. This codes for CASSLALAGRAYEQFF.

CDR3 protein: CATSRLVSGIYGYTF. CDR3 nucleotides: TGTGCCACCAGCAGATTAGTTAGTGGGATCTATGGCTACACCTTC. The J gene is TRBJ1-2, the V gene TRBV15; no firm D call. V lost 2 bases, J lost 4 bases, and 14 bases lay in between. Germline V lookup: CDR1 LNHNV, CDR2 YYDKDF (reference sequence). This CDR3 spans 15 amino acids.

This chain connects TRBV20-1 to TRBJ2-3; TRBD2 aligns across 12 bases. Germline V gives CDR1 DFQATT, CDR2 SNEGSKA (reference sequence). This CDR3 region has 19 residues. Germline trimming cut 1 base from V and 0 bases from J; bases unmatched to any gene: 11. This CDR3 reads CSARGASGRANFSTDTQYF. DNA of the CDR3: TGCAGTGCTAGAGGGGCTAGCGGGAGGGCCAACTTTAGCACAGATACGCAGTATTTT.

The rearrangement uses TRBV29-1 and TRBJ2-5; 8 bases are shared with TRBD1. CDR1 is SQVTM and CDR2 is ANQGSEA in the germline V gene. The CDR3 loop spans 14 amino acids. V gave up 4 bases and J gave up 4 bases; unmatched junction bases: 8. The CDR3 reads CSVGRQGFGETQYF. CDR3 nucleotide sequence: TGCAGCGTTGGCCGACAGGGGTTTGGAGAGACCCAGTACTTC.

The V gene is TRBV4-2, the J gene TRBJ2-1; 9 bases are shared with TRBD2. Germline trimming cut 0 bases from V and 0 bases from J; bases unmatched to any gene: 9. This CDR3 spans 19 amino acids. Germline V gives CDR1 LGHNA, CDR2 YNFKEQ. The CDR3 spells CASSQDRGSGGPSYNEQFF. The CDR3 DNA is TGTGCCAGCAGCCAAGATCGGGGTAGCGGGGGACCCTCCTACAATGAGCAGTTCTTC.

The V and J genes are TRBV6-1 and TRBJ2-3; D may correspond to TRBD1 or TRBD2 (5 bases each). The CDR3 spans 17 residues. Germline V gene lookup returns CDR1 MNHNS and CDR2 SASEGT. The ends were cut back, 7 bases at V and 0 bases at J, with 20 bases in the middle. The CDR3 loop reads CASTRGHSRASTDTQYF. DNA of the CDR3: TGTGCCAGCACCCGAGGGCATTCCAGGGCTAGCACAGATACGCAGTATTTT.

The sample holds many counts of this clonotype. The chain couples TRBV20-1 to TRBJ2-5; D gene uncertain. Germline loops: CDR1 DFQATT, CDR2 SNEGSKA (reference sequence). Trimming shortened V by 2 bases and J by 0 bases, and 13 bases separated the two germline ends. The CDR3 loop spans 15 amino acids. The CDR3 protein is CSARLQAAYQETQYF. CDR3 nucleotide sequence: TGCAGTGCTAGACTTCAGGCCGCGTACCAAGAGACCCAGTACTTC.

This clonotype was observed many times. The CDR3 protein is CSASSGRARNEQFF. CDR3 in DNA: TGCAGTGCTTCAAGCGGGAGGGCCAGGAATGAGCAGTTCTTC. V and J are TRBV20-1 and TRBJ2-1; 10 nucleotides agree with TRBD2. Germline V CDR1 and CDR2: DFQATT, SNEGSKA (reference sequence). Losses at the gene ends were 5 bases for V and 7 bases for J; bases not matched to a gene: 8. The CDR3 has 14 amino acids.

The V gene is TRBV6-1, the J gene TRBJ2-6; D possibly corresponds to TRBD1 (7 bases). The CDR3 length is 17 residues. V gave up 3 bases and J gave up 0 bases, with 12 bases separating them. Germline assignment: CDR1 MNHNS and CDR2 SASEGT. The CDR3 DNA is TGTGCCAGCAGTGAGCGGGACAGCCGCTCTGGGGCCAACGTCCTGACTTTC. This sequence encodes CASSERDSRSGANVLTF.

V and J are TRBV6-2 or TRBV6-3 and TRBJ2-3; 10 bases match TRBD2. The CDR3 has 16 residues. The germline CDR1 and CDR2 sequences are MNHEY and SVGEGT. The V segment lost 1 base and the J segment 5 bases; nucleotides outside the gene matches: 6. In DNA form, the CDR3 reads TGTGCCAGCAGTTACTTCACTAGCGGGGTAGGAGATACGCAGTATTTT. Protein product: CASSYFTSGVGDTQYF.

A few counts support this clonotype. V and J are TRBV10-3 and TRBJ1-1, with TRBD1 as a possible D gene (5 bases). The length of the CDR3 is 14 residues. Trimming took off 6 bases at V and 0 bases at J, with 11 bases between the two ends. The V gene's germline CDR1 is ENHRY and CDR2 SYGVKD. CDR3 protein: CAIREGNMNTEAFF. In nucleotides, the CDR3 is TGTGCCATCAGGGAGGGGAACATGAACACTGAAGCTTTCTTT.

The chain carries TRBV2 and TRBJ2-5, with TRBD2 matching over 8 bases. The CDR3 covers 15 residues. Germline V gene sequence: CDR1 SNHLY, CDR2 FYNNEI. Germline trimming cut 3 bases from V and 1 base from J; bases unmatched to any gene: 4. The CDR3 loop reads CASSESAGVQETQYF. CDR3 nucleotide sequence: TGTGCCAGCAGTGAGTCAGCGGGGGTCCAAGAGACCCAGTACTTC.

As DNA, the CDR3 is TGCAGTGCTAGAGATTCCAGGACAGGAGGGACAGATACGCAGTATTTT. This sequence encodes CSARDSRTGGTDTQYF. This chain connects TRBV20-1 to TRBJ2-3; TRBD1 is a possible D gene (7 bases). Trimming pared 0 bases from V and 3 bases from J, leaving 16 bases between. The CDR3 length is 16 residues. Germline V gene sequence: CDR1 DFQATT, CDR2 SNEGSKA (reference sequence).

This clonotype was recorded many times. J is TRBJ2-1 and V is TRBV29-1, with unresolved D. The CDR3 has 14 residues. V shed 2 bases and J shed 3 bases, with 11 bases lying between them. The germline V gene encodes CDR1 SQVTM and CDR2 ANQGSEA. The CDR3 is CSVEPVRVYNEQFF. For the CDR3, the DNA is TGCAGCGTTGAACCCGTTAGGGTCTACAATGAGCAGTTCTTC.

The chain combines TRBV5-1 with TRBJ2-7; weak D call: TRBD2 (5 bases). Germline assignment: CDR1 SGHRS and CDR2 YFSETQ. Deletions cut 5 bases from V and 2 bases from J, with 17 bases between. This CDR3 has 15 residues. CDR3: CASSSDSRSPYEQYF. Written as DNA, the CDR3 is TGCGCCAGCAGTTCGGACTCCCGTAGCCCCTACGAGCAGTACTTC. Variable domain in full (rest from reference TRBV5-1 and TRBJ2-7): KAGVTQTPRYLIKTRGQQVTLSCSPISGHRSVSWYQQTPGQGLQFLFEYFSETQRNKGNFPGRFSGRQFSNSRSEMNVSTLELGDSALYLCASSSDSRSPYEQYFGPGTRLTVT.

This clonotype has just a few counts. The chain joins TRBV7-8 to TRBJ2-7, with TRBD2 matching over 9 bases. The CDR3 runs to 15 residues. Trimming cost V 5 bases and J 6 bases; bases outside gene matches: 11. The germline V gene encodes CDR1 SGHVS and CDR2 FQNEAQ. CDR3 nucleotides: TGTGCCAGCAGCGGGACATGGCTAGCGGGGCGCGAGCAGTACTTC. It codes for CASSGTWLAGREQYF.